The clone carrying this T cell receptor beta chain has a count of ten or more. The antigen remains undetermined. Per the germline V gene, CDR1 is SGDLS and CDR2 is YYNGEE. This CDR3 is built from 17 residues. Trimming left V 4 bases short and J 5 bases short, with 24 bases between. This entry comes from a study of molecular identifiers for immune sequencing clone quantification. Preparation of the bulk TCR libraries relied on previously described methods and listed TCR primers. One entry per CDR3 protein, called by TCRdb with MiXCR from the PCR reads. The table lists around 89,000 distinct CDR3 sequences, 15% to 20% of them singletons. The study's findings and limits: In cases of identical TCR molecules sharing a barcode, highly expanded clone sizes could be underestimated. Clones exceeding 20 RNA copies carried over 98% of effector molecules but under 1% of naive-cell molecules.

Naive CD8 T cells, phenotype CD8+CD4-CCR7+CD45RA+, were sorted. The chain carries TRBV9 and TRBJ1-1; a weak D match, TRBD1 (5 bases). The sample comprised naive CD8+ T cells from blood, with Jurkat cell RNA spiked in. Subset reported: FACS-sorted CD8+CD4-CCR7+CD45RA+ naive T cells. The receptor's source is a human donor in good health. Some libraries in this study had Jurkat cell RNA spiked in. Written as DNA, the CDR3 is TGTGCCAGCAGCTCGGTTAGTTACGTGGGGGGAGGAACTGAAGCTTTCTTT. Its protein product is CASSSVSYVGGGTEAFF.